This paragraph covers one T cell receptor beta chain sequence. Its antigen is not identified. Expressed TCRB transcripts got sequenced, as all isolated RNA was reverse transcribed. Produced via immunoSEQ multiplex PCR; TCRdb's table is partial and in-frame only. The repertoire holds fewer than 250,000 clones, with more than 65% as singletons. This sample was included in a study of beta chain features in type 1 diabetes. Study results and limitations: Across patients, naive, central memory and Treg TCRB repertoires exhibited apparently greater similarity than was observed across healthy donors. A moderate, significant TCRB CDR3 shortening appeared in type 1 diabetes across four CD4+ subsets. Patients with type 1 diabetes carried fewer insertions and had more deletions at their VDJ junctions.

Per germline, CDR1 SGDLS and CDR2 YYNGEE. V lost 3 bases and J lost 3, with 11 bases in between. This CDR3 has 14 residues. Staining for CD45RO/CCR7/CD25/CD127/CD95/CD27 allowed sorting of CD4+ naive, central memory, regulatory and stem cell-like memory cells. Sequenced input: naive CD4+ T cells from blood. The chain recombines TRBV9 with TRBJ2-3; D remains ambiguous. The receptor comes from a man aged 30 to 45 in good health. CDR3 in DNA: TGTGCCAGCAGCGGTCGGAGTAATACAGATACGCAGTATTTT. Translating it yields CASSGRSNTDTQYF.